Listed here are 18 T cell receptor beta chains from one sample, sequenced in a study of T cell repertoires in cytomegalovirus infection. Their cognate antigens are unknown. TCRdb itself ran the reads through MiXCR, one entry per CDR3 protein. In the table there are around 500,000 distinct CDR3 sequences, approximately 46% of which are singletons. This specimen was cultured PBMCs, taken from culture after CMV antigen stimulation. The receptors here all came from a human donor in good health (CMV status not recorded). Some clones in this sample may be carry-over from other donors' samples.

This clonotype was recorded at least ten times. V usage is TRBV7-6 and J usage is TRBJ2-5, with D possibly TRBD2 on 6 matching bases. CDR1 and CDR2 (germline): SGHVS, FNYEAQ. The V gene lost 3 bases and the J gene lost 5 bases, with 10 bases spanning the gap. The CDR3 covers 13 residues. This chain's CDR3 is CASSLLEGETQYF. CDR3 nucleotide sequence: TGTGCCAGCAGCTTGCTGGAGGGGGAGACCCAGTACTTC.

This rearrangement joins TRBV11-2 to TRBJ1-1, with 9 bases aligning to TRBD1. The V gene's germline CDR1 is SGHAT and CDR2 FQNNGV. Losses at the gene ends were 5 bases for V and 0 bases for J; bases not matched to a gene: 4. CDR3 length: 15 amino acids. The CDR3, as DNA: TGTGCCAGCAGCCTACACAGGGGGCTGAACACTGAAGCTTTCTTT. Its translation is CASSLHRGLNTEAFF.

This clonotype occurred a few times. The chain has TRBV7-6 and TRBJ1-4; no reliable D call. Trimming removed 1 base at V and 3 bases at J, with 6 bases between. The CDR3 runs to 14 residues. CDR1 is SGHVS, CDR2 FNYEAQ, per germline. In nucleotides, the CDR3 is TGTGCCAGCAGCTTAGTAGGGCCTAATGAAAAACTGTTTTTT. Protein sequence: CASSLVGPNEKLFF.

The chain carries TRBV4-1 and TRBJ2-5; 9 positions match TRBD2. This CDR3 contains 17 residues. Germline values: CDR1 MGHRA, CDR2 YSYEKL. V lost 0 bases and J lost 2; bases outside the gene matches: 7. CDR3 residues: CASSQDLSAGGQETQYF. CDR3 coding DNA: TGCGCCAGCAGCCAAGATCTATCAGCGGGGGGTCAAGAGACCCAGTACTTC.

The chain uses TRBV5-6 and TRBJ2-7; D is uncertain. The CDR3 runs to 13 residues. V dropped 4 bases and J dropped 7 bases, with 15 bases sitting between them. The germline CDR1 and CDR2 sequences are SGHDT and YYEEEE. CDR3 sequence: CASSHVKTREQYF. CDR3 DNA: TGTGCCAGCAGCCACGTCAAGACTCGTGAGCAGTACTTC.

This clonotype appeared a few times. This chain links TRBV6-6 with TRBJ2-1; 10 nucleotides align to TRBD1. CDR3 size: 15 residues. Germline CDR1 reads MNHNY; CDR2 reads SVGAGI (reference sequence). The V and J ends lost 5 bases and 3 bases, in that order; junction bases with no gene match: 4. The CDR3 loop is CASSPRTGGYNEQFF. The CDR3 coding sequence is TGTGCCAGCAGTCCCCGGACAGGGGGCTACAATGAGCAGTTCTTC.

The genes are TRBV20-1 and TRBJ2-1, with 7 bases fitting TRBD2. The CDR3 runs to 14 residues. CDR1 is DFQATT, CDR2 SNEGSKA, per germline (reference sequence). In DNA form, the CDR3 reads TGCAGCCTGGCGGGCGGGGGATTCATCAATGAGCAGTTCTTC. As protein: CSLAGGGFINEQFF.

This clonotype was seen a handful of times. The V gene is TRBV19, the J gene TRBJ1-5; D remains unclear. This CDR3 has 14 amino acids. The V gene lost 4 bases and the J gene lost 6 bases, with 13 bases spanning the gap. Germline loops: CDR1 LNHDA, CDR2 SQIVND (reference sequence). The CDR3 DNA reads as TGTGCCAGTAGTACCGAGGGAATGCGTCAGCCCCAGCATTTT. Translated, it gives CASSTEGMRQPQHF. The full variable domain, in which reference TRBV19 and TRBJ1-5 provide the parts outside the CDR3, is DGGITQSPKYLFRKEGQNVTLSCEQNLNHDAMYWYRQDPGQGLRLIYYSQIVNDFQKGDIAEGYSVSREKKESFPLTVTSAQKNPTAFYLCASSTEGMRQPQHFGDGTRLSIL.

In this sample, this clonotype turned up a few times. The V and J genes are TRBV7-6 and TRBJ2-5; D is perhaps TRBD1 (5 bases). Trimming stripped 3 bases from V and 0 bases from J, with 11 bases between. The CDR3 has 15 residues. Germline CDR1 and CDR2: SGHVS and FNYEAQ. The CDR3 reads CASSFVWGNQETQYF. DNA of the CDR3: TGTGCCAGCAGCTTCGTTTGGGGCAACCAAGAGACCCAGTACTTC.

In nucleotides, the CDR3 is TGTGCCAGCAGGCCATCTCCAGGGGGTGACACTGAAGCTTTCTTT. This gives the protein CASRPSPGGDTEAFF. V usage is TRBV7-2 and J usage is TRBJ1-1; TRBD1 matches at 7 bases. CDR1 is SGHTA and CDR2 is FQGNSA in the germline V gene. After removal of 6 bases from V and 3 bases from J, the junction contained 10 bases not matched to a gene. The CDR3 runs to 15 residues.

The chain uses TRBV7-2 and TRBJ2-7; 14 nucleotides match TRBD2. Germline V lookup: CDR1 SGHTA, CDR2 FQGNSA. V shed 3 bases and J 6 bases; nucleotides not matched to a gene: 4. The CDR3 consists of 15 residues. The DNA of the CDR3 is TGTGCCAGCAGCTTCGGACTAGCGGGAGGAGGCGAGCAGTACTTC. This translates into CASSFGLAGGGEQYF.

The chain has TRBV7-2 and TRBJ2-3; 16 nucleotides match TRBD2. Trimming at V came to 8 bases and at J to 3 bases, leaving 2 bases not matched to a gene. CDR3 size: 15 residues. Germline CDR1 is SGHTA and CDR2 is FQGNSA. In nucleotides, the CDR3 is TGTGCCAGCCAGGGACTAGCGGGAGGGACAGATACGCAGTATTTT. It yields the protein CASQGLAGGTDTQYF. The whole variable domain, filled in from reference TRBV7-2 and TRBJ2-3, reads GAGVSQSPSNKVTEKGKDVELRCDPISGHTALYWYRQSLGQGLEFLIYFQGNSAPDKSGLPSDRFSAERTGGSVSTLTIQRTQQEDSAVYLCASQGLAGGTDTQYFGPGTRLTVL.

Turning to this clonotype: One junction end disagrees with the germline gene, perhaps due to a read error. The J gene is TRBJ1-2, the V gene TRBV6-5; no definite D call. The CDR3 spans 12 residues. Germline CDR1 MNHEY, CDR2 SVGAGI. CDR3 in amino acids: CANSRPNYGYTF. In DNA form, the CDR3 reads TGTGCCAACAGTAGACCTAACTATGGCTACACCTTC.

This clonotype has only a few counts. This chain uses TRBV11-2 with TRBJ1-6, with D hard to call. Germline V CDR1 and CDR2: SGHAT, FQNNGV. V was pared by 2 bases and J by 0 bases, with 11 bases between. The length of the CDR3 is 17 residues. The CDR3 reads CASSLSRRSSYNSPLHF. CDR3 DNA: TGTGCCAGCAGCTTAAGTCGCCGGAGCTCCTATAATTCACCCCTCCACTTT.

The chain has TRBV19 and TRBJ2-1; 8 bases are a match to TRBD1. The CDR3 has 16 residues. CDR1 and CDR2 from the germline V gene are LNHDA and SQIVND (reference sequence). The J segment lost 2 bases and the V segment lost 4 bases, leaving 7 bases of the junction unmatched. The CDR3 region has the DNA TGTGCCAGTAGTAATACTAACAGGGGGACCTACAATGAGCAGTTCTTC. It encodes CASSNTNRGTYNEQFF.

This clonotype has a handful of counts. The chain employs TRBV7-2 and TRBJ1-1, with TRBD1 matching over 11 bases. This CDR3 is built from 15 residues. CDR1 SGHTA and CDR2 FQGNSA come from the germline V gene. J was trimmed by 4 bases and V by 6 bases; bases with no gene match: 7. CDR3 bases: TGTGCCAGCAGAAGGACAGGGGGCGTCTCCACTGAAGCTTTCTTT. Translation: CASRRTGGVSTEAFF.

To note about this clonotype: A read error is possible here, since a much larger clone lies one base away. The V gene is TRBV7-2, the J gene TRBJ2-3; the D is unclear. V lost 3 bases, J lost 2 bases, and 6 bases lay in between. The CDR3 spans 13 residues. Germline V gene data show CDR1 as SGHTA and CDR2 as FQGNSA. CDR3 region: CASSFQPTDTQYF. CDR3 nucleotide sequence: TGTGCCAGCAGCTTCCAACCCACAGATACGCAGTATTTT.

This clonotype was observed a handful of times. The chain employs TRBV6-2 or TRBV6-3 and TRBJ2-1, with D possibly matching TRBD1 (5 bases). The germline V and J ends were trimmed by 6 bases and 6 bases, with 12 bases remaining between them. Germline V lookup: CDR1 MNHEY, CDR2 SVGEGT. The CDR3 is 13 residues long. The CDR3, as DNA: TGTGCCAGCAGCTCCGGACAAACCAATGAGCAGTTCTTC. Protein product: CASSSGQTNEQFF.